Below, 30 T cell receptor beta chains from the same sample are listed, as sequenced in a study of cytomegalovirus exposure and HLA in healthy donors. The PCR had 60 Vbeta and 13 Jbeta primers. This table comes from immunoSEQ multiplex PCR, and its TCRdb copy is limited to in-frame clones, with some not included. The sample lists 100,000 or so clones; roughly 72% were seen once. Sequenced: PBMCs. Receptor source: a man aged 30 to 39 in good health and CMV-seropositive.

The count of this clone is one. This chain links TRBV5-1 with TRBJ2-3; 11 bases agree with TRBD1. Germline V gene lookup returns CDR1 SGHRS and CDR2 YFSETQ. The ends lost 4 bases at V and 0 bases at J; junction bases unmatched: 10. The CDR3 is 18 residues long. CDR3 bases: TGCGCCAGCAGCCAAGGACAGGGGGCGCTTCCTAGCACAGATACGCAGTATTTT. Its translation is CASSQGQGALPSTDTQYF.

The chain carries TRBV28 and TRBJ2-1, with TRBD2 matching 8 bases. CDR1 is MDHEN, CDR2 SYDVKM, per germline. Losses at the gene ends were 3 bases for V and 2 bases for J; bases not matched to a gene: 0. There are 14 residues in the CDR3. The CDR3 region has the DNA TGTGCCAGCAGTTTGCGGGGGGCCTACAATGAGCAGTTCTTC. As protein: CASSLRGAYNEQFF. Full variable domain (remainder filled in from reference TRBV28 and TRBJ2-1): DVKVTQSSRYLVKRTGEKVFLECVQDMDHENMFWYRQDPGLGLRLIYFSYDVKMKEKGDIPEGYSVSREKKERFSLILESASTNQTSMYLCASSLRGAYNEQFFGPGTRLTVL.

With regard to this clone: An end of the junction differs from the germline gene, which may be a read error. The CDR3 DNA follows: TGTGCTAGCAGCTTAGCGAACTCGGGCACAGATACGCAGTATTTT. Protein sequence: CASSLANSGTDTQYF. The rearrangement uses TRBV7-7 and TRBJ2-3, with D possibly matching TRBD2 (5 bases). The CDR3 consists of 15 residues. CDR1 SSHAT and CDR2 FNYEAQ come from the germline V gene (reference sequence).

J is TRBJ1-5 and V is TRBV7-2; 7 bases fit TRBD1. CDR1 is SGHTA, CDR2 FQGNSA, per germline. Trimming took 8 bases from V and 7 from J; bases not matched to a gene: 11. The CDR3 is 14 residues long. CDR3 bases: TGTGCCAGCTCGAAACAGGGGCACGGGCAGCCCCAGCATTTT. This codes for CASSKQGHGQPQHF.

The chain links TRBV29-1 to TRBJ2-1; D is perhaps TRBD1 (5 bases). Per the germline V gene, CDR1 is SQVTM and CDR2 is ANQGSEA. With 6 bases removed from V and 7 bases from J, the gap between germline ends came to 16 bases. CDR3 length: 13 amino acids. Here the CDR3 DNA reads TGCAGCGTAAGGGGCAGGGAAAGAAATGAGCAGTTCTTC. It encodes CSVRGRERNEQFF.

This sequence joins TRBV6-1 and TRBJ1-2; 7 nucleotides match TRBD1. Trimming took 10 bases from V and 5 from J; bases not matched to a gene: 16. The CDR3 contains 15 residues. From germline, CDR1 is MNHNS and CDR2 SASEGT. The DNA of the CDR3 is TGTGCCACCTTAACGAGACAGGGATCGAAGTATGGCTACACCTTC. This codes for CATLTRQGSKYGYTF.

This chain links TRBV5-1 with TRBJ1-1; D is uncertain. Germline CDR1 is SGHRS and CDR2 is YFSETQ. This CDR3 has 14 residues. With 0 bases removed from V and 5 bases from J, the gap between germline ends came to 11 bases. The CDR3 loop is CASSLESWRTEAFF. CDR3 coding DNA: TGCGCCAGCAGCTTGGAATCGTGGAGGACTGAAGCTTTCTTT.

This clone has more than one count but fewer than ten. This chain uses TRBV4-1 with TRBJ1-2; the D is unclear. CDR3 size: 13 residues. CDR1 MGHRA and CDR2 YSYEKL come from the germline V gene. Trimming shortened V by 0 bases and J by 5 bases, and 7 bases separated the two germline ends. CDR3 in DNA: TGCGCCAGCAGCCAAGATTGGACTTATGGCTACACCTTC. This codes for CASSQDWTYGYTF.

The CDR3 reads CASRSRDSYEQYF. The CDR3, as DNA: TGTGCCAGCAGATCCCGGGACTCCTACGAGCAGTACTTC. The chain recombines TRBV28 with TRBJ2-7, with a possible D match to TRBD2 (5 bases). V lost 6 bases and J 0 bases, leaving 9 bases between the germline ends. This CDR3 spans 13 amino acids. Per germline, CDR1 MDHEN and CDR2 SYDVKM.

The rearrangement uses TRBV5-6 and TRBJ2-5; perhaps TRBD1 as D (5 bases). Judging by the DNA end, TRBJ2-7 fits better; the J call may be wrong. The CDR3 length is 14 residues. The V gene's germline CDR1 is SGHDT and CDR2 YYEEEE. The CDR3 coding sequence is TGTGCCAGCAGCTTGGGGTGGGGCACCTACGAGCAGTACTTC. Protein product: CASSLGWGTYEQYF.

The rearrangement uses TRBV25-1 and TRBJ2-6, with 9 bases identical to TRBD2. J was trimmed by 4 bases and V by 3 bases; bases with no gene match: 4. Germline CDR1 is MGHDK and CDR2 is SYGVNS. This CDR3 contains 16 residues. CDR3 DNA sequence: TGTGCCAGCAGTGAGGCTAGCGGGACAGGGGCCAACGTCCTGACTTTC. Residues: CASSEASGTGANVLTF.

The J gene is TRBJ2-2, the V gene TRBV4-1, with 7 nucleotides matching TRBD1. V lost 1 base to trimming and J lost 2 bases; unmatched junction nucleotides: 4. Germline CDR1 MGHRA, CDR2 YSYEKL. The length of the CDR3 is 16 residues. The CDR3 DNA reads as TGCGCCAGCAGCCAAGGGGGGACAGCTAACACCGGGGAGCTGTTTTTT. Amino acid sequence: CASSQGGTANTGELFF.

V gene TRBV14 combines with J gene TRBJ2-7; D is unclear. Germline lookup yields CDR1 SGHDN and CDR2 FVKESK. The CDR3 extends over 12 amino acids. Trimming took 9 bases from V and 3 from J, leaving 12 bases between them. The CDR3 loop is CASSPQDYEQYF. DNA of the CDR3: TGTGCCAGTTCTCCTCAGGACTACGAGCAGTACTTC.

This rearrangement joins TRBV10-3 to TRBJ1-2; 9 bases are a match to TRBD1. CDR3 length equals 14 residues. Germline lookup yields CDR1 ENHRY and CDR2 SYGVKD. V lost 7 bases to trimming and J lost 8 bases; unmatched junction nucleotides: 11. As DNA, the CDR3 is TGTGCCATCACCCCGGGACAGGGAGTGTTAGGCTACACCTTC. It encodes CAITPGQGVLGYTF.

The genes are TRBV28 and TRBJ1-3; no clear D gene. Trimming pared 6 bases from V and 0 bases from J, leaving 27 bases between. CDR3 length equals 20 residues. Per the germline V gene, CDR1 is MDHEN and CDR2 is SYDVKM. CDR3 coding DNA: TGTGCCAGCAGCCTCGCCGGGGAGGAGCTCCTTTCGCACTCTGGAAACACCATATATTTT. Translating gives CASSLAGEELLSHSGNTIYF.

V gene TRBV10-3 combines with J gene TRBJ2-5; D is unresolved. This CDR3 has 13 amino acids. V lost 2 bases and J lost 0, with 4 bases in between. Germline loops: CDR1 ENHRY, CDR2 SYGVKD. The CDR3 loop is CAISEADQETQYF. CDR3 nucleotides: TGTGCCATCAGTGAGGCGGACCAAGAGACCCAGTACTTC.

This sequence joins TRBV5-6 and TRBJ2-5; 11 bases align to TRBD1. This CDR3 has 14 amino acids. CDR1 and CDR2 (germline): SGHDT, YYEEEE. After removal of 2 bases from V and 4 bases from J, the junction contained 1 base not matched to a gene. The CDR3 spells CASSFGTGGETQYF. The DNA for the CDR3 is TGTGCCAGCAGCTTCGGGACAGGGGGAGAGACCCAGTACTTC.

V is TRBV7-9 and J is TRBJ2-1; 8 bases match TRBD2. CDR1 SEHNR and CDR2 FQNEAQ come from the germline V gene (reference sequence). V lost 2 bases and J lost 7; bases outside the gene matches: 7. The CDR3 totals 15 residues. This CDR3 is CASSLMRGAENEQFF. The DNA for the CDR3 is TGTGCCAGCAGCTTAATGCGGGGGGCGGAGAATGAGCAGTTCTTC.

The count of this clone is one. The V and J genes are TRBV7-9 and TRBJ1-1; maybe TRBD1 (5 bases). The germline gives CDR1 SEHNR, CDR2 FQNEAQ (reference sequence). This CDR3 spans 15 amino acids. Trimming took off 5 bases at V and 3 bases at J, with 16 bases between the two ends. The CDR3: CASSQSTGPHTEAFF. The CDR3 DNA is TGTGCCAGCAGCCAGAGCACAGGACCTCACACTGAAGCTTTCTTT.

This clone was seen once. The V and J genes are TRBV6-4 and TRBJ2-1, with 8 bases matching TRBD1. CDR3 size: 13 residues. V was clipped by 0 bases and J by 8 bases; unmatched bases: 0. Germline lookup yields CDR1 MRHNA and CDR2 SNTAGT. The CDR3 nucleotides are TGTGCCAGCAGTGACTCGGACAGGGATGAGCAGTTCTTC. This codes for CASSDSDRDEQFF.

CDR3 nucleotides: TGTGCCAGCAGCTTAGCGCTAAAGGGGGCTAGTAACTATGGCTACACCTTC. It translates to CASSLALKGASNYGYTF. The chain links TRBV7-9 to TRBJ1-2; 7 bases match TRBD1. CDR1 is SEHNR and CDR2 is FQNEAQ in the germline V gene (reference sequence). V lost 0 bases to trimming and J lost 1 base; unmatched junction nucleotides: 8. The CDR3 sequence is 17 residues long.

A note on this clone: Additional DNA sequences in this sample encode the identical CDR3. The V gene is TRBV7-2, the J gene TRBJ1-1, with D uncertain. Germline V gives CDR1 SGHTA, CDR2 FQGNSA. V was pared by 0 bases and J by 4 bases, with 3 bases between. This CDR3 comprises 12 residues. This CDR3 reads CASSLAATEAFF. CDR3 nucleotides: TGTGCCAGCAGCTTAGCGGCCACTGAAGCTTTCTTT.

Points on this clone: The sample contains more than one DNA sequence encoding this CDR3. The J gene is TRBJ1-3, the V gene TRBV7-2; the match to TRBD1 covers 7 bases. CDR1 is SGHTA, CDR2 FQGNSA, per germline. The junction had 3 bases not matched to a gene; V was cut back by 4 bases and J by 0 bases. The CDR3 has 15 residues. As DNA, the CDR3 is TGTGCCAGCAGCTCCGAGGGGGCCTCTGGAAACACCATATATTTT. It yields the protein CASSSEGASGNTIYF. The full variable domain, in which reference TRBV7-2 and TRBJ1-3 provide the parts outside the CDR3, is GAGVSQSPSNKVTEKGKDVELRCDPISGHTALYWYRQSLGQGLEFLIYFQGNSAPDKSGLPSDRFSAERTGGSVSTLTIQRTQQEDSAVYLCASSSEGASGNTIYFGEGSWLTVV.

Here the CDR3 DNA reads TGTGCCAGCAGTTACTTTCCGCCCGGTTCTGGAAACACCATATATTTT. The encoded protein is CASSYFPPGSGNTIYF. The J gene is TRBJ1-3, the V gene TRBV6-5; D unresolved. Per germline, CDR1 MNHEY and CDR2 SVGAGI. Trimming removed 1 base at V and 1 base at J, with 11 bases between. The CDR3 length is 16 residues.

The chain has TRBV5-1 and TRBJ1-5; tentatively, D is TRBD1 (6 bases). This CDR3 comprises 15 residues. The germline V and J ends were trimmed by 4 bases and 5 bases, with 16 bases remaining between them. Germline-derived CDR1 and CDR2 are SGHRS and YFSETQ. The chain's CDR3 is CASSQGGDIDQPQHF. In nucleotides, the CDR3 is TGCGCCAGCAGCCAAGGGGGGGACATCGATCAGCCCCAGCATTTT.

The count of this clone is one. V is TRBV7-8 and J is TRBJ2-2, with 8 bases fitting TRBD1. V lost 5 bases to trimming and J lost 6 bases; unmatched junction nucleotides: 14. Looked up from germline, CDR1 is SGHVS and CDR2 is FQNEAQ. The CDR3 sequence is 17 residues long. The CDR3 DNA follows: TGTGCCAGCAGCCCTAATCTTGCAGGGGGCCCGCCCGGGGAGCTGTTTTTT. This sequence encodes CASSPNLAGGPPGELFF.

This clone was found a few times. CDR3 nucleotide sequence: TGTGCCAGCACCCTTACGACAGGGGTTACTGAAGCTTTCTTT. It is translated as CASTLTTGVTEAFF. The chain joins TRBV6-1 to TRBJ1-1; TRBD1 matches 8 bases. This CDR3 is 14 amino acids long. Losses at the gene ends were 7 bases for V and 5 bases for J; bases not matched to a gene: 9. The germline CDR1 and CDR2 sequences are MNHNS and SASEGT.

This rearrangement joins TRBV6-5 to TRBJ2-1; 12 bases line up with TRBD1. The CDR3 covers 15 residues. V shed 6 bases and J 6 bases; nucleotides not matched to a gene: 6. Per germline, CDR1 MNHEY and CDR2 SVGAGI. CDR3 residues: CASRGTGGAFNEQFF. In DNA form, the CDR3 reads TGTGCCAGCAGGGGGACAGGGGGCGCGTTCAATGAGCAGTTCTTC.

In DNA, the CDR3 is TGTGCCAGCAGCTTGGGGACAGACACTGAAGCTTTCTTT. Amino acid sequence: CASSLGTDTEAFF. The chain employs TRBV7-9 and TRBJ1-1; 7 positions agree with TRBD1. V was pared by 3 bases and J by 3 bases, with 1 base of the junction left unmatched. Looked up from germline, CDR1 is SEHNR and CDR2 is FQNEAQ (reference sequence). This CDR3 comprises 13 residues.

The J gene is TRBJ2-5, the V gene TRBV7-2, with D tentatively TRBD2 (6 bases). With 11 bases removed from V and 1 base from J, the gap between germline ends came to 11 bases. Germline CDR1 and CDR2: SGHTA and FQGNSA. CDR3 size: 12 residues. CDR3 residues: CASAGFQETQYF. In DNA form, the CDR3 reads TGTGCCTCCGCGGGGTTCCAAGAGACCCAGTACTTC.